These 18 T cell receptor beta chains were all obtained from the same sample, sequenced in a study of blood T cell repertoires in COVID-19. Assay: immunoSEQ multiplex PCR; the TCRdb copy retains only in-frame clones and omits some. The sample includes 100,000 to 140,000 clones, 80% to 90% seen only once; the top ten take 4.9%. The material sequenced was peripheral blood. Receptors originate from a middle-aged man with active or convalescent COVID-19.

The chain couples TRBV4-1 to TRBJ1-2, with TRBD1 matching over 8 bases. Trimming removed 3 bases from V and 7 bases from J; junction bases left unmatched: 10. This CDR3 region has 15 residues. Germline V CDR1 and CDR2: MGHRA, YSYEKL. CDR3 nucleotide sequence: TGCGCCAGCAGCCACGGACCAGGGGGCGGTAGTGGCTACACCTTC. As protein: CASSHGPGGGSGYTF.

V usage is TRBV27 and J usage is TRBJ2-7; 7 bases agree with TRBD1. The CDR3 is 14 amino acids. Trimming cost V 5 bases and J 6 bases; bases outside gene matches: 10. Germline CDR1 is MNHEY and CDR2 is SMNVEV (reference sequence). The CDR3: CASSPDRLHPEQYF. DNA for the CDR3: TGTGCCAGCAGTCCGGACAGGCTCCACCCCGAGCAGTACTTC.

V is TRBV11-2 and J is TRBJ2-5; TRBD2 matches at 11 bases. The V gene end was trimmed by 5 bases and the J gene end by 5 bases; junction bases not matched to a gene: 10. Germline assignment: CDR1 SGHAT and CDR2 FQNNGV. The CDR3 length is 16 residues. CDR3: CASSPTTSGTGETQYF. In DNA, the CDR3 is TGTGCCAGCAGCCCGACGACTAGCGGGACGGGGGAGACCCAGTACTTC.

The chain recombines TRBV18 with TRBJ2-2; weak D call: TRBD2 (5 bases). The CDR3 extends over 16 amino acids. Germline values: CDR1 KGHSH, CDR2 LQKENI. V was shortened by 3 bases and J by 2 bases, with 13 bases between the two germline ends. The CDR3 is CASSPISGGNTGELFF. CDR3 sequence (DNA): TGTGCCAGCTCACCTATAAGCGGAGGAAACACCGGGGAGCTGTTTTTT.

This clone was seen more than once but under ten times. The V gene is TRBV11-2, the J gene TRBJ2-7; D may be TRBD1 (6 bases). CDR3 length: 15 amino acids. The germline V and J ends were trimmed by 5 bases and 4 bases, with 18 bases remaining between them. CDR1 is SGHAT, CDR2 FQNNGV, per germline. The CDR3 spells CASSIPTGPRYEQYF. CDR3 bases: TGTGCCAGCAGCATCCCGACAGGCCCCAGGTACGAGCAGTACTTC.

J is TRBJ2-5 and V is TRBV28; 9 positions match TRBD1. This CDR3 comprises 13 residues. J gave up 5 bases and V 5 bases, and 3 bases lay outside the gene matches. The V gene's germline CDR1 is MDHEN and CDR2 SYDVKM. The DNA for the CDR3 is TGTGCCAGCAGTAAACAGGGGGCGGAGACCCAGTACTTC. Residues: CASSKQGAETQYF. The entire variable domain, with the rest obtained from reference TRBV28 and TRBJ2-5, is as follows: DVKVTQSSRYLVKRTGEKVFLECVQDMDHENMFWYRQDPGLGLRLIYFSYDVKMKEKGDIPEGYSVSREKKERFSLILESASTNQTSMYLCASSKQGAETQYFGPGTRLLVL.

This clone was seen a handful of times. This chain joins TRBV11-2 and TRBJ2-5, with D maybe TRBD2 (5 bases). The CDR3 sequence is 12 residues long. CDR1 SGHAT and CDR2 FQNNGV come from the germline V gene. V was cut by 5 bases and J by 5 bases, with 9 bases left in between. In DNA, the CDR3 is TGTGCCAGCAGCGGGAGCCGGGAGACCCAGTACTTC. Translating it yields CASSGSRETQYF.

In its sample, this clone was seen a few times. This sequence joins TRBV6-5 and TRBJ1-2, with D uncertain. Germline lookup yields CDR1 MNHEY and CDR2 SVGAGI. V gave up 6 bases and J gave up 2 bases, with 10 bases separating them. This CDR3 spans 13 amino acids. The CDR3 loop reads CASSPDTNYGYTF. CDR3 sequence (DNA): TGTGCCAGCAGCCCCGACACAAACTATGGCTACACCTTC.

CDR3 in DNA: TGTGCCTCTTCCACGGGGGGAAGCGCCGGGGAGCTGTTTTTT. Its translation: CASSTGGSAGELFF. J is TRBJ2-2 and V is TRBV19; 7 nucleotides agree with TRBD2. Per germline, CDR1 LNHDA and CDR2 SQIVND (reference sequence). CDR3 length equals 14 residues. J was trimmed by 6 bases and V by 11 bases; bases with no gene match: 12.

The chain joins TRBV28 to TRBJ1-2; 9 bases align to TRBD1. Germline trimming cut 5 bases from V and 4 bases from J; bases unmatched to any gene: 2. There are 13 residues in the CDR3. Germline CDR1 reads MDHEN; CDR2 reads SYDVKM. Here the CDR3 reads CASSLTGGYGYTF. As DNA, the CDR3 is TGTGCCAGCAGTCTGACAGGGGGCTATGGCTACACCTTC.

The rearrangement uses TRBV19 and TRBJ1-5; D is unclear. The V gene lost 3 bases and the J gene lost 3 bases, with 9 bases spanning the gap. This CDR3 has 14 amino acids. The germline gives CDR1 LNHDA, CDR2 SQIVND (reference sequence). The CDR3 coding sequence is TGTGCCAGTAGTATGGTGCAGTACAATCAGCCCCAGCATTTT. It is translated as CASSMVQYNQPQHF.

The chain employs TRBV28 and TRBJ2-1; 9 bases are a match to TRBD2. The V gene's germline CDR1 is MDHEN and CDR2 SYDVKM. Trimming took 6 bases from V and 2 from J; bases not matched to a gene: 5. The CDR3 sequence is 15 residues long. CDR3 sequence reads: CASRESGRTYNEQFF. The DNA for the CDR3 is TGTGCCAGCAGAGAAAGCGGGAGGACCTACAATGAGCAGTTCTTC.

The CDR3 DNA sequence: TGTGCCTGGAGCGCTCGGGACTCTTCTCCCTACACCTTC. This codes for CAWSARDSSPYTF. The gene calls are TRBV30 and TRBJ1-2; TRBD1 is a possible D gene (5 bases). Germline assignment: CDR1 GTSNPN and CDR2 SVGIG (reference sequence). The V and J ends lost 3 bases and 10 bases respectively, with 18 bases between them. This CDR3 contains 13 residues.

This chain joins TRBV27 and TRBJ2-2; TRBD2 agrees at 7 bases. After removal of 5 bases from V and 1 base from J, the junction contained 1 base not matched to a gene. The CDR3 contains 14 residues. CDR1 MNHEY and CDR2 SMNVEV come from the germline V gene (reference sequence). The CDR3 DNA reads as TGTGCCAGCAGTGGACTAGGGAACACCGGGGAGCTGTTTTTT. It is translated as CASSGLGNTGELFF.

V and J are TRBV7-6 and TRBJ2-7; D is unclear. There are 13 residues in the CDR3. Germline V gives CDR1 SGHVS, CDR2 FNYEAQ. The ends were cut back, 0 bases at V and 4 bases at J, with 7 bases in the middle. This chain's CDR3 is CASSLAAAYEQYF. CDR3 in DNA: TGTGCCAGCAGCTTAGCGGCGGCTTACGAGCAGTACTTC.

The V and J genes are TRBV5-8 and TRBJ1-6, with TRBD1 as a possible D gene (6 bases). The CDR3 covers 15 residues. Trimming removed 7 bases from V and 3 bases from J, with 14 bases in between. CDR1 is SGHTS, CDR2 YDEGEE, per germline. Here the CDR3 reads CASFEGGLYNSPLHF. The CDR3 DNA follows: TGTGCCAGCTTCGAGGGGGGGCTCTATAATTCACCCCTCCACTTT.

The chain has TRBV5-1 and TRBJ1-4, with TRBD1 identical over 8 bases. V was pared by 3 bases and J by 0 bases, with 4 bases of the junction left unmatched. CDR1 is SGHRS and CDR2 is YFSETQ in the germline V gene. The CDR3 length is 16 residues. CDR3 nucleotide sequence: TGCGCCAGCAGCTCGGGACAGGAGGCAACTAATGAAAAACTGTTTTTT. It translates to CASSSGQEATNEKLFF. Supplemented by reference TRBV5-1 and TRBJ1-4, the full variable domain reads KAGVTQTPRYLIKTRGQQVTLSCSPISGHRSVSWYQQTPGQGLQFLFEYFSETQRNKGNFPGRFSGRQFSNSRSEMNVSTLELGDSALYLCASSSGQEATNEKLFFGSGTQLSVL.

V usage is TRBV19 and J usage is TRBJ1-1; D uncertain. The V end was cut by 3 bases, the J end by 3 bases, with 8 bases between. Germline assignment: CDR1 LNHDA and CDR2 SQIVND (reference sequence). The CDR3 covers 13 residues. CDR3 nucleotides: TGTGCCAGTAGTATTACCCGGGACACTGAAGCTTTCTTT. Residues: CASSITRDTEAFF.